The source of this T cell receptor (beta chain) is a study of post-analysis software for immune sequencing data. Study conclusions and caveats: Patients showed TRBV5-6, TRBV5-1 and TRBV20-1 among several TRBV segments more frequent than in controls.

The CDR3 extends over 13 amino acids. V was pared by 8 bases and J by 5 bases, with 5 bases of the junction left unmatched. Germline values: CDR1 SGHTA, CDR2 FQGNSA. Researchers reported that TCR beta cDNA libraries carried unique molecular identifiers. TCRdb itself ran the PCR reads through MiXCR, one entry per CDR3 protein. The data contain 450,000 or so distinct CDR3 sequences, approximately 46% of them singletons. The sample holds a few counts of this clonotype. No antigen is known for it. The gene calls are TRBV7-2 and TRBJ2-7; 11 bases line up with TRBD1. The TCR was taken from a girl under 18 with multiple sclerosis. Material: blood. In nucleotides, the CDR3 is TGTGCCAGCTGCCGGGACAGGGGGGACGAGCAGTACTTC. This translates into CASCRDRGDEQYF.